This T cell receptor beta chain was sequenced for a study of T cell repertoires in cytomegalovirus infection. J gave up 12 bases and V 7 bases, and 6 bases lay outside the gene matches. Germline CDR1 reads MDHEN; CDR2 reads SYDVKM. The CDR3 is made up of 11 amino acids. TCRdb re-analysed the reads in MiXCR, keeping a single row per CDR3 protein. The profile shows 110,000 to 150,000 distinct CDR3 sequences, about 6.3% of them singletons. The study's findings and limits: Summed frequency of shared TCR beta families picked out CMV carriers who also had the relevant HLA.

On this clonotype itself: Its antigen is undetermined.

The J gene is TRBJ1-1, the V gene TRBV28; 9 positions match TRBD1. Material for sequencing was PBMCs. This clonotype originated in a human donor in good health (CMV status not recorded). Some clones in this sample may be carry-over from other donors' samples. The CDR3 sequence is CASTSTGGTFF. The CDR3, as DNA: TGTGCCAGCACTTCGACAGGGGGAACTTTCTTT. Full variable domain (missing parts from reference TRBV28 and TRBJ1-1): DVKVTQSSRYLVKRTGEKVFLECVQDMDHENMFWYRQDPGLGLRLIYFSYDVKMKEKGDIPEGYSVSREKKERFSLILESASTNQTSMYLCASTSTGGTFFGQGTRLTVV.